The source of this T cell receptor (beta chain) is a study of T cell responses to AZD1222 COVID-19 vaccine. Clones were sequenced by immunoSEQ multiplex PCR, and TCRdb holds only the in-frame ones, with some missing. The sample contains 87,000 or so clones, 85% to 90% of which appear only once. General study points: At 160-218 and 743-854, vaccine-associated CD4 TCRs were dominant, and they spanned spike. Reports say nearly half of spike-specific TCRs go after unmutated variant regions.

Germline assignment: CDR1 MGHRA and CDR2 YSYEKL. The CDR3 has 16 residues. V lost 0 bases and J lost 5; bases outside the gene matches: 7. Concerning this clone: Its specificity is not known.

The TCR originated in an adult in good health. The chain recombines TRBV4-1 with TRBJ1-5, with 7 bases lining up with TRBD1. Material: peripheral blood, obtained on day 0 of AZD1222 vaccination. CDR3 sequence (DNA): TGCGCCAGCAGCCAAGAGACCGACAGGGTGGATCAGCCCCAGCATTTT. This codes for CASSQETDRVDQPQHF.